This TCR beta chain was observed in a study of cytotoxic CD8 clonotypes in ibrutinib-treated CLL (dated by TCRdb to the early 2020s). Regarding the study in general: In this cohort, about 15 patients were treatment-naive and roughly 10 were relapsed/refractory, while 17 to 18 had unmutated IGHV. Partial responses were observed in approximately 24 patients and complete responses in 2; after a median follow-up of around 68 months, remission was maintained in roughly 15 patients and progression was observed in about twelve. The response samples were drawn at a median of roughly twelve months into treatment, with a range of roughly 6 to 36 months. On average, each sample yielded around 250,000 productive templates and about 100,000 productive rearrangements. Of the 70 to 90 people in the trial, about 27 had longitudinal samples available. Cryopreserved peripheral blood mononuclear cells were obtained before treatment, at response, and at either sustained remission or disease progression. Every sample from remission and from progressive disease was obtained while the patients were still on ibrutinib.

The germline V gene provides CDR1 SQVTM and CDR2 ANQGSEA. V loses 6 bases at its end and J loses 6 bases; junction bases beyond the gene matches: 6. Counted from cysteine to phenylalanine, this CDR3 has 13 amino acids. The DNA shown is the 39-base CDR3, in frame from base 1. On a MiSeq, deep resolution sequencing aimed for a depth between 1 in 1 million and 1 in 200,000 T cells, with each clonotype covered about 9.9x on average. The immunoSEQ hsTCRB Kit was used to generate the TCR beta libraries. Per the original workflow: The data were analyzed with ImmunoSEQ Analyzer and ImmunoSEQ Data Assistant, and V, D and J gene assignments followed IMGT definitions. Clonality was computed as one minus normalized Shannon entropy of productive rearrangement frequencies, ranging from 0 to 1. Only overrepresented clonotypes making up at least 0.05% of each patient's repertoire were included in the public clonotype analysis. Some 14 age-matched healthy donor repertoires from immuneACCESS served as clonality controls. TCRdb took over this immuneACCESS table, retaining in-frame rearrangements with V and J assigned. Such tables are incomplete; in checked studies, under half of the missing clones stem from an unresolved V gene, and the remainder is unexplained. V, J and clone size are those of that table, while D and trimming were read from the DNA. The sample yields over 130,000 clones; more than 75% were counted once. The top ten constitute 6.5% to 8% of the sample.

What the work shows at the level of the full study, not this receptor alone: Public clonotypes were rare and either shrank or stayed stable during treatment, and the rise in clonality at ibrutinib response reflected expansion of private clonotypes. Clonality rose at ibrutinib response, remained stable during sustained remission, and dropped back toward baseline at progression. Baseline clonality was found to be higher than that of age-matched healthy donors and was strongly correlated with circulating CD8+ T-cell counts. Sustained-remission and progressing patients did not have matched sampling times, and lymph node repertoires were not examined.

For TCR beta library preparation, approximately 1.8 micrograms of genomic DNA was extracted from cryopreserved PBMCs. Longitudinal blood samples from CLL patients on ibrutinib monotherapy were analyzed using high-throughput TCR beta sequencing. The patients took part in an open-label, single-center phase 2 trial of ibrutinib monotherapy. In regard to this clone: This receptor's antigen is unknown. No base quality values were provided; no much bigger clone lies one nucleotide off.

The chain was built from TRBV29-1 and TRBJ1-5, and TRBD1 matches 9 of the central bases. The clonotype originates from a human donor with chronic lymphocytic leukemia. The sequenced sample was PBMCs, obtained after 36 months of ibrutinib treatment. The DNA is TGCAGCGTGTCCGGGACAGGGAGTCAGCCCCAGCATTTT. This codes for CSVSGTGSQPQHF.